The 8 T cell receptor beta chains below all came from one sample that was sequenced in a study of blood T cell repertoires in COVID-19. The data were produced by immunoSEQ multiplex PCR, yet TCRdb's version contains in-frame clones alone and is incomplete. The sample has some 150,000 clones, roughly 82% seen once. Sequenced sample: PBMCs or T cells enriched from blood (not recorded which). Every receptor here comes from a man in his fifties or sixties who had recovered from COVID-19.

The CDR3 loop is CASSDLRDREENYGYTF. The CDR3, as DNA: TGTGCCAGCAGTGACCTGAGGGACAGGGAAGAGAACTATGGCTACACCTTC. The chain uses TRBV2 and TRBJ1-2, with TRBD1 identical over 9 bases. This CDR3 spans 17 amino acids. Germline V CDR1 and CDR2: SNHLY, FYNNEI. Trimming took 3 bases from V and 2 from J; bases not matched to a gene: 10.

The genes are TRBV4-1 and TRBJ1-6, with D unresolved. The CDR3 length is 16 residues. CDR1 is MGHRA, CDR2 YSYEKL, per germline. V lost 0 bases to trimming and J lost 7 bases, with 13 bases between them. CDR3 bases: TGCGCCAGCAGCCAAGAAACACAGCTAACCAATTCACCCCTCCACTTT. It yields the protein CASSQETQLTNSPLHF.

The chain carries TRBV11-3 and TRBJ2-1; 11 bases fit TRBD2. The V segment lost 4 bases and the J segment 3 bases; nucleotides outside the gene matches: 2. The CDR3 covers 15 residues. Germline values: CDR1 SGHNT, CDR2 YENEEA. Written as DNA, the CDR3 is TGTGCCAGCAGCTCCGGGACTAGCGGCTACAATGAGCAGTTCTTC. Translated, it gives CASSSGTSGYNEQFF.

CDR3 nucleotides: TGTGCCAGCTCCCCGGGACTAGTGGGAGGTGAGCAGTTCTTC. The encoded protein is CASSPGLVGGEQFF. The chain uses TRBV18 and TRBJ2-1; the match to TRBD2 covers 8 bases. CDR3 length: 14 residues. Germline values: CDR1 KGHSH, CDR2 LQKENI. The V and J ends lost 6 bases and 9 bases, in that order; junction bases with no gene match: 10.

CDR3 nucleotide sequence: TGTGCCAGCTCACCACCAGGGGAAGAGACCCAGTACTTC. This sequence encodes CASSPPGEETQYF. The V gene is TRBV18, the J gene TRBJ2-5; D possibly corresponds to TRBD1 (5 bases). The CDR3 totals 13 residues. Deletions cut 0 bases from V and 3 bases from J, with 5 bases between. CDR1 is KGHSH and CDR2 is LQKENI in the germline V gene.

This chain links TRBV6-5 with TRBJ2-7; 7 bases are shared with TRBD1. The germline V gene encodes CDR1 MNHEY and CDR2 SVGAGI. The J segment lost 7 bases and the V segment lost 2 bases, leaving 5 bases of the junction unmatched. The CDR3 has 13 residues. DNA for the CDR3: TGTGCCAGCAGTTACGGGACAGCCTGGGAGCAGTACTTC. It encodes CASSYGTAWEQYF.

The J gene is TRBJ1-6, the V gene TRBV27; D gene unclear. Germline-derived CDR1 and CDR2 are MNHEY and SMNVEV (reference sequence). The CDR3 extends over 15 amino acids. V was shortened by 3 bases and J by 7 bases, with 13 bases between the two germline ends. The DNA for the CDR3 is TGTGCCAGCAGTTTGTATCTCGCGAGCAATTCACCCCTCCACTTT. Translating it yields CASSLYLASNSPLHF.

The genes are TRBV11-2 and TRBJ2-7; no clear D. V shed 4 bases and J shed 3 bases, with 4 bases lying between them. The germline V gene encodes CDR1 SGHAT and CDR2 FQNNGV. The CDR3 loop spans 11 amino acids. The CDR3 coding sequence is TGTGCCAGCAGCTCTTTCTACGAGCAGTACTTC. This sequence encodes CASSSFYEQYF. The full variable domain, completed using reference TRBV11-2 and TRBJ2-7, is EAGVAQSPRYKIIEKRQSVAFWCNPISGHATLYWYQQILGQGPKLLIQFQNNGVVDDSQLPKDRFSAERLKGVDSTLKIQPAKLEDSAVYLCASSSFYEQYFGPGTRLTVT.